Listed here are 27 T cell receptor beta chains from one sample, sequenced in a study of blood T cells in healthy people across ages. Sample-barcoded 5' priming and a J-beta primer mix drove a second PCR of about 7 to 12 cycles. TCRdb reprocessed the 5' RACE reads via MiXCR and lists one record per CDR3 protein. The table records about 800,000 distinct CDR3 sequences, more than 20% of them present only once. The sample was also linked to a second study, of T cells of mothers and their children.

Specimen: blood. The receptor set was obtained from a boy aged 5-17 years in good health.

This clonotype was counted a few times. This chain joins TRBV9 and TRBJ2-3, with 7 bases identical to TRBD2. The V gene end was trimmed by 0 bases and the J gene end by 3 bases; junction bases not matched to a gene: 4. Germline V gene data show CDR1 as SGDLS and CDR2 as YYNGEE. This CDR3 has 15 amino acids. The CDR3 sequence is CASSVGLGGTDTQYF. Written as DNA, the CDR3 is TGTGCCAGCAGCGTAGGGCTGGGGGGGACAGATACGCAGTATTTT.

V is TRBV5-5 and J is TRBJ1-2, with D possibly being TRBD1 (5 bases). The CDR3 extends over 13 amino acids. The germline CDR1 and CDR2 sequences are SGHKS and YYEKEE (reference sequence). Trimming stripped 4 bases from V and 2 bases from J, with 9 bases between. CDR3 in DNA: TGTGCCAGCAGCACCGCAGGGAACTATGGCTACACCTTC. Translation: CASSTAGNYGYTF.

This clonotype appeared a single time. The chain uses TRBV19 and TRBJ1-2; 8 bases match TRBD1. CDR3 length: 13 residues. CDR1 and CDR2 from the germline V gene are LNHDA and SQIVND (reference sequence). The V gene end was trimmed by 9 bases and the J gene end by 8 bases; junction bases not matched to a gene: 11. CDR3: CASQTTQGAGYTF. CDR3 in DNA: TGTGCCAGCCAAACTACGCAGGGGGCAGGCTACACCTTC.

This clonotype was seen more than once but under ten times. The V gene is TRBV20-1, the J gene TRBJ2-5; TRBD2 matches at 7 bases. The J call may not be correct, given that the DNA end is closer to TRBJ2-1. CDR3 size: 14 residues. Per germline, CDR1 DFQATT and CDR2 SNEGSKA (reference sequence). In DNA, the CDR3 is TGCAGTGCTAGAGCGGGACTACCTAGGGATGAGCAGTTCTTC. This gives the protein CSARAGLPRDEQFF.

In DNA, the CDR3 is TGTGCCAGCAGCTCCTCCGCAAATACGTACGAGCAGTACTTC. Encoded protein: CASSSSANTYEQYF. The chain is built from TRBV11-2 and TRBJ2-7; D remains unclear. The CDR3 extends over 14 amino acids. Trimming stripped 4 bases from V and 4 bases from J, with 14 bases between. Germline CDR1 and CDR2: SGHAT and FQNNGV.

The chain uses TRBV29-1 and TRBJ2-1; 9 bases align to TRBD2. Judging by the DNA end, TRBJ2-7 fits better; the J call may be wrong. Looked up from germline, CDR1 is SQVTM and CDR2 is ANQGSEA. CDR3 size: 15 residues. In DNA, the CDR3 is TGCAGCGTTGAGGGGCTAGCGGGAAGTTCCTACGAGCAGTACTTC. Amino acids: CSVEGLAGSSYEQYF.

This clonotype was observed a few times. V gene TRBV21-1 combines with J gene TRBJ1-5; the table's D call TRBD1 went unverified against the DNA. TRBV21-1 counts as a pseudogene. The CDR3 runs 19 residues. The CDR3: CASSTQSEGGERSNQPQHF. CDR3 in DNA: TGTGCCAGCAGCACTCAATCGGAGGGGGGGGAACGAAGCAATCAGCCCCAGCATTTT.

A few counts support this clonotype. V and J are TRBV12-3 or TRBV12-4 and TRBJ2-1; TRBD2 matches at 13 bases. The ends lost 4 bases at V and 4 bases at J; junction bases unmatched: 10. This CDR3 has 18 residues. CDR3 region: CASSSQLGTSGTYNEQFF. In DNA, the CDR3 is TGTGCCAGCAGTTCTCAACTCGGGACTAGCGGGACTTACAATGAGCAGTTCTTC.

A few counts support this clonotype. This chain uses TRBV7-6 with TRBJ2-5; possible D gene TRBD1, 5 bases. The CDR3 spans 15 residues. Trimming stripped 5 bases from V and 0 bases from J, with 13 bases between. Germline V gives CDR1 SGHVS, CDR2 FNYEAQ. CDR3 protein: CASSEGLTDQETQYF. In nucleotides, the CDR3 is TGTGCCAGCAGCGAAGGCCTGACAGACCAAGAGACCCAGTACTTC.

This clonotype was seen a few times. An end of the junction differs from the germline gene, which may be a read error. The chain uses TRBV7-9 and TRBJ2-3; 8 bases line up with TRBD2. The CDR3 is 12 amino acids. From germline, CDR1 is SEHNR and CDR2 FQNEAQ (reference sequence). In DNA form, the CDR3 reads TGTGCCGCCCTTTTAGCGGGGTCGGATCGGGATTTT. The encoded protein is CAALLAGSDRDF.

The V call is TRBV10-3, the J call TRBJ2-3; TRBD1 or TRBD2 may be the D gene (6 bases each). The CDR3 spans 20 residues. The ends were cut back, 0 bases at V and 5 bases at J, with 27 bases in the middle. Per the germline V gene, CDR1 is ENHRY and CDR2 is SYGVKD. The CDR3 loop is CAISESSGAAGSSYRDTQYF. In DNA form, the CDR3 reads TGTGCCATCAGTGAGTCGTCAGGGGCCGCGGGATCCAGCTACAGAGATACGCAGTATTTT.

This clonotype was counted only a few times. The rearrangement uses TRBV28 and TRBJ2-7; weak D call: TRBD2 (5 bases). Germline V lookup: CDR1 MDHEN, CDR2 SYDVKM. This CDR3 spans 12 amino acids. V was shortened by 7 bases and J by 6 bases, with 13 bases between the two germline ends. As DNA, the CDR3 is TGTGCCAGCACCCCCTCGGCGGGCGAGCAGTACTTC. Amino acids: CASTPSAGEQYF.

In its sample, this clonotype was seen a few times. The chain combines TRBV9 with TRBJ2-5, with TRBD1 as a possible D gene (6 bases). V was shortened by 7 bases and J by 10 bases, with 20 bases between the two germline ends. Germline values: CDR1 SGDLS, CDR2 YYNGEE. CDR3 length: 13 residues. CDR3 residues: CASGPDSPRDQYF. CDR3 coding DNA: TGTGCCAGCGGTCCGGACAGCCCAAGAGACCAGTACTTC.

There are many counts of this clonotype. The rearrangement links TRBV6-5 to TRBJ2-5; 11 bases match TRBD2. The tail of the sequence fits TRBJ2-1 better, so the J call may be wrong. Germline V lookup: CDR1 MNHEY, CDR2 SVGAGI. The CDR3 loop spans 15 amino acids. The CDR3 sequence is CASSAGTSGYNEQFF. As DNA, the CDR3 is TGTGCCAGCAGCGCCGGGACTAGCGGTTACAATGAGCAGTTCTTC.

The J gene is TRBJ2-5, the V gene TRBV6-2 or TRBV6-3; 11 nucleotides match TRBD2. The DNA end is more similar to TRBJ2-1, so the J call may be wrong. The germline V gene encodes CDR1 MNHEY and CDR2 SVGEGT. The CDR3 sequence is 15 residues long. The CDR3 DNA reads as TGTGCCGTTCGGACCGGGACTAGCGGACTAAATGAGCAGTTCTTC. Its translation is CAVRTGTSGLNEQFF.

The genes are TRBV12-3 or TRBV12-4 and TRBJ2-1, with D possibly matching TRBD1 (5 bases). Between the trimmed V and J ends, which lost 6 bases and 5 bases, there was a span of 17 bases. The CDR3 contains 15 residues. Here the CDR3 DNA reads TGTGCCAGCAGGCAGGGCCGTTGGGCCAACAATGAGCAGTTCTTC. The encoded protein is CASRQGRWANNEQFF.

The chain carries TRBV18 and TRBJ2-1; the D is unclear. The CDR3 is 13 amino acids. The ends were cut back, 6 bases at V and 6 bases at J, with 12 bases in the middle. Looked up from germline, CDR1 is KGHSH and CDR2 is LQKENI. The CDR3 nucleotides read TGTGCCAGCTCTGACAATCCCCTCAATGAGCAGTTCTTC. It is translated as CASSDNPLNEQFF.

This chain joins TRBV6-1 and TRBJ2-4, with 12 bases fitting TRBD1. V gave up 10 bases and J gave up 2 bases; unmatched junction bases: 12. The CDR3 contains 17 residues. The germline V gene encodes CDR1 MNHNS and CDR2 SASEGT. The CDR3 reads CATWPTGTGGTKNIQYF. CDR3 nucleotides: TGTGCCACATGGCCTACAGGGACAGGGGGCACCAAAAACATTCAGTACTTC.

The J gene is TRBJ2-5, the V gene TRBV4-3, with D possibly matching TRBD2 (6 bases). Matching the DNA end better, TRBJ2-7 makes the J call doubtful. The CDR3 is made up of 16 amino acids. The V gene's germline CDR1 is LGHNA and CDR2 YSLEER. The CDR3 DNA reads TGCGCCAGCAGCCAAGATTCCCGCGGGGACCGCTACGAGCAGTACTTC. Encoded protein: CASSQDSRGDRYEQYF.

The V and J genes are TRBV7-6 and TRBJ1-2; TRBD1 agrees at 7 bases. This CDR3 has 15 residues. CDR1 is SGHVS and CDR2 is FNYEAQ in the germline V gene. Losses at the gene ends were 4 bases for V and 4 bases for J; bases not matched to a gene: 9. As DNA, the CDR3 is TGTGCCAGCAGCTCGACAGGGTACGGAGTCTATGGCTACACCTTC. This translates into CASSSTGYGVYGYTF. The variable domain in full, with the rest retrieved from reference TRBV7-6 and TRBJ1-2, is GAGVSQSPRYKVTKRGQDVALRCDPISGHVSLYWYRQALGQGPEFLTYFNYEAQQDKSGLPNDRFSAERPEGSISTLTIQRTEQRDSAMYRCASSSTGYGVYGYTFGSGTRLTVV.

This sequence joins TRBV19 and TRBJ1-1; tentative D call: TRBD1 (5 bases). The CDR3 contains 16 residues. Per the germline V gene, CDR1 is LNHDA and CDR2 is SQIVND (reference sequence). Trimming took 2 bases from V and 5 from J, leaving 18 bases between them. CDR3 in amino acids: CASSIRFGRGGTEAFF. CDR3 sequence (DNA): TGTGCCAGTAGTATAAGGTTCGGTCGCGGGGGGACTGAAGCTTTCTTT.

This clonotype was counted a few times. This chain joins TRBV4-3 and TRBJ1-2; D unclear. Germline assignment: CDR1 LGHNA and CDR2 YSLEER. The CDR3 runs to 15 residues. V was shortened by 0 bases and J by 2 bases, with 10 bases between the two germline ends. Here the CDR3 reads CASSQEVELNYGYTF. CDR3 in DNA: TGCGCCAGCAGCCAAGAGGTAGAGTTGAACTATGGCTACACCTTC.

The sample holds a few counts of this clonotype. This chain uses TRBV9 with TRBJ2-6; D remains ambiguous. The V and J ends lost 0 bases and 0 bases respectively, with 13 bases between them. Germline values: CDR1 SGDLS, CDR2 YYNGEE. The CDR3 loop spans 18 amino acids. In nucleotides, the CDR3 is TGTGCCAGCAGCGTAGCTAGAGGTATCTTCTCTGGGGCCAACGTCCTGACTTTC. Residues: CASSVARGIFSGANVLTF.

The gene calls are TRBV7-8 and TRBJ2-5, with D perhaps TRBD1 (6 bases). The CDR3 has 16 residues. Germline V gene sequence: CDR1 SGHVS, CDR2 FQNEAQ. Between the trimmed V and J ends, which lost 5 bases and 1 base, there was a span of 17 bases. CDR3: CASSQPHTGTQETQYF. The CDR3 DNA sequence: TGTGCCAGCAGCCAACCTCATACAGGGACCCAAGAGACCCAGTACTTC.

This rearrangement joins TRBV29-1 to TRBJ2-5, with a weak D call TRBD1 (5 bases). The DNA matches TRBJ2-7 better at its end, which makes the J call doubtful. Germline V gene data show CDR1 as SQVTM and CDR2 as ANQGSEA. The CDR3 consists of 16 residues. This CDR3 is CSVVGGAGPPIYEQYF. The DNA for the CDR3 is TGCAGCGTTGTAGGTGGGGCCGGTCCTCCCATTTACGAGCAGTACTTC.

This clonotype has a handful of counts. V and J are TRBV28 and TRBJ2-6; no clear D gene. V was shortened by 6 bases and J by 0 bases, with 9 bases between the two germline ends. The CDR3 spans 15 residues. The germline V gene encodes CDR1 MDHEN and CDR2 SYDVKM. The CDR3: CASSTASSGANVLTF. CDR3 bases: TGTGCCAGCAGCACAGCAAGCTCTGGGGCCAACGTCCTGACTTTC.

The chain recombines TRBV29-1 with TRBJ2-4; D is uncertain. Germline CDR1 SQVTM, CDR2 ANQGSEA. Deletions cut 4 bases from V and 5 bases from J, with 12 bases between. This CDR3 comprises 13 residues. The DNA for the CDR3 is TGCAGCGTTGGTGGGCTGCCGGAAAACATTCAGTACTTC. Translation gives CSVGGLPENIQYF.